Sequencing of this TCR beta chain was carried out in a study of early T cells in non-severe SARS-CoV-2 infection (dated by TCRdb to the early 2020s). Regarding the study in general: Because TCR sequencing relied on bulk RNA taken from unsorted whole blood, pairing of alpha and beta chains was not possible.

V and J are trimmed by 4 bases and 4 bases, and the gene matches miss 4 bases of the junction. The germline V gene encodes CDR1 MNHEY and CDR2 SVGAGI. The CDR3 numbers 15 residues from cysteine through phenylalanine. The retained sequence is limited to the CDR3, 45 bases, with the frame set at the first base. The study was a case-control design nested within a healthcare worker cohort in London, UK, with weekly nasopharyngeal swab PCR tests and blood sampling. Healthcare workers were recruited during the week of the UK lockdown, between 23 and 31 March 2020, and followed weekly for up to roughly 15 weeks. Here is what the overall study found, with its caveats: VDJdb matching was skewed toward anti-spike CD8 responses and likely underestimated virus-specific expansions by missing private and CD4 specificities.

Receptor amplification or capture employed 5' RACE. TCRdb names NextSeq 500 as the instrument used. To correct for sequencing error and PCR bias, the TCR library protocol tagged individual cDNA molecules with unique molecular identifiers. Sequencing covered both TCR alpha and beta chains, and within each sample the abundances of alpha and beta sequences were tightly co-correlated. In the source study's methods: Decombinator V4 was used to annotate the V gene, J gene and CDR3 of the TCR sequences. TCRs were defined as expanded if a significant change between any two time points was detected under a Poisson model with p below 0.0001. TCR abundances were normalised to the total number of TCRs sequenced per sample and were expressed as counts per million. TRAV1-2 paired with TRAJ12, TRAJ20 or TRAJ33 defined MAIT TCRs, while TRAV10 paired with TRAJ18 defined iNKT TCRs. VDJdb, accessed 1 November 2021, was searched for CMV, EBV and SARS-CoV-2 annotated TCRs, with TCRs annotated for multiple antigens excluded. The raw public reads went through TCRdb reprocessing: fastp at Q25, MiXCR clone calling, in-frame beta chains kept. CDR3 protein sequences are deduplicated, and each keeps its most common genes and DNA. The V and J calls were determined by TCRdb, not by the authors. Recorded for this sample are about 55,000 distinct CDR3 sequences; approximately 13% of them occurred a single time. The top ten clonotypes cover about 4% of the sample.

This clonotype was found many times. Its antigen is still unknown. Base quality data are lacking; no much larger clone is found one base away. The receptor chain draws on TRBV6-5 and TRBJ1-6, with 7 bases in between that match TRBD1. The specimen was whole blood. The origin of this receptor is an adult who was a healthcare worker with PCR-confirmed SARS-CoV-2 infection or an uninfected control (not recorded which). The CDR3 corresponds to CASSLGQVYNSPLHF. The DNA reads TGTGCCAGCAGTTTAGGACAGGTGTATAATTCACCCCTCCACTTT.